This T cell receptor (beta chain) was found in a study of T cell repertoires in cytomegalovirus infection. Looking at the study overall: Epitope selection comprised recently identified HLA-C-restricted CMV epitopes and well-studied HLA-B-restricted CMV epitopes. Both a matching HLA type and CMV infection were indicated by public TCR beta signatures.

TCRdb processed the reads anew with MiXCR; each CDR3 protein has one entry. Of about a million distinct CDR3 sequences listed, 30% to 40% are singletons. General study results and limits: Clonotype analysis showed dominance of the ex vivo response by HLA-C-restricted CMV-specific TCR beta clonotypes. Carriers of CMV plus the relevant HLA were identified by cumulative public TCR beta family frequency.

The CDR3 totals 14 residues. The V end was cut by 5 bases, the J end by 2 bases, with 9 bases between. Germline assignment: CDR1 KGHDR and CDR2 SFDVKD. About this clonotype itself: Its antigen is not identified.

Specimen: cultured CD8+ T cells from PBMCs, collected from culture after CMV antigen stimulation. The TCR comes from a human donor in good health (CMV status not recorded). Some clones in this sample may be carry-over from other donors' samples. The V gene is TRBV24-1, the J gene TRBJ2-1; perhaps TRBD2 as D (7 bases). The CDR3 DNA is TGTGCCACCAGTGTCGGGGGGCCCTACAATGAGCAGTTCTTC. As protein: CATSVGGPYNEQFF.